This is a list of T cell receptor beta chains from one sample in a study of shared clonotypes between healthy human individuals. Sequencing was performed with immunoSEQ multiplex PCR; in TCRdb, only in-frame clones are kept and a portion is missing. The data contain about 2,200,000 clones, roughly 91% of them singletons. Specimen: naive CD8+ T cells from PBMCs. The source of these receptors is a man between 18 and 35 years old in good health. Some clones in this sample may be carry-over from other donors' samples. CDR3s include the opening cysteine and the closing phenylalanine or tryptophan. Each record gives: CDR3 protein, J gene, V gene.

cdr3_aa: CASSSLADSTDTQYF; j_call: TRBJ2-3; v_call: TRBV5-4
cdr3_aa: CASSLGTAINGYTF; j_call: TRBJ1-2; v_call: TRBV7-8
cdr3_aa: CASRADTDTQYF; j_call: TRBJ2-3; v_call: TRBV9
cdr3_aa: CASSLAELAGVLYEQYF; j_call: TRBJ2-7; v_call: TRBV7-9
cdr3_aa: CASSRDRVGRNQPQHF; j_call: TRBJ1-5; v_call: TRBV27
cdr3_aa: CASSLRLDTEAFF; j_call: TRBJ1-1; v_call: TRBV5-8
cdr3_aa: CASSLDRGPEAFF; j_call: TRBJ1-1; v_call: TRBV7-9
cdr3_aa: CASSLRRIVTTNTGELFF; j_call: TRBJ2-2; v_call: TRBV28
cdr3_aa: CSVEVPHSYEQYF; j_call: TRBJ2-7; v_call: TRBV29-1
cdr3_aa: CASRTGTGDTEAFF; j_call: TRBJ1-1; v_call: TRBV27
cdr3_aa: CASRLEAVGNQPQHF; j_call: TRBJ1-5; v_call: TRBV27
cdr3_aa: CASSQDRDYYQPQHF; j_call: TRBJ1-5; v_call: TRBV4-3
cdr3_aa: CASSLKGAQPFNEQFF; j_call: TRBJ2-1; v_call: TRBV7-9
cdr3_aa: CASSTSPSGEDHNEQFF; j_call: TRBJ2-1; v_call: TRBV27
cdr3_aa: CASSRTAGSTEAFF; j_call: TRBJ1-1; v_call: TRBV28
cdr3_aa: CASSPGTSESSYNEQFF; j_call: TRBJ2-1; v_call: TRBV4-3
cdr3_aa: CASSALVYEQYF; j_call: TRBJ2-7; v_call: TRBV7-9
cdr3_aa: CASSQTDSSNQPQHF; j_call: TRBJ1-5; v_call: TRBV4-1
cdr3_aa: CASSLGGSANEKLFF; j_call: TRBJ1-4; v_call: TRBV9
cdr3_aa: CASSLTGQTPTNEKLFF; j_call: TRBJ1-4; v_call: TRBV7-2
cdr3_aa: CASSQRESTDTQYF; j_call: TRBJ2-3; v_call: TRBV4-1
cdr3_aa: CASSRTWRETADTQYF; j_call: TRBJ2-3; v_call: TRBV4-1
cdr3_aa: CASSQNRLEYFF; j_call: TRBJ2-1; v_call: TRBV4-1
cdr3_aa: CASSSGTSPYNEQFF; j_call: TRBJ2-1; v_call: TRBV13
cdr3_aa: CASSVALAGGFNEQFF; j_call: TRBJ2-1; v_call: TRBV9
cdr3_aa: CASSITSGIYYEQYF; j_call: TRBJ2-7; v_call: TRBV7-2
cdr3_aa: CASSSGTLYNEQFF; j_call: TRBJ2-1; v_call: TRBV6-5
cdr3_aa: CASSRPDSNYGYTF; j_call: TRBJ1-2; v_call: TRBV28
cdr3_aa: CASSVGTGGGEQYF; j_call: TRBJ2-7; v_call: TRBV9
cdr3_aa: CAISSGRPLDTQYF; j_call: TRBJ2-3; v_call: TRBV10-3
cdr3_aa: CSVVGLNEQFF; j_call: TRBJ2-1; v_call: TRBV29-1
cdr3_aa: CATSRTETYEQYF; j_call: TRBJ2-7; v_call: TRBV15
cdr3_aa: CATSLGAGALEQYF; j_call: TRBJ2-7; v_call: TRBV15
cdr3_aa: CATSWRGDETQYF; j_call: TRBJ2-5; v_call: TRBV15
cdr3_aa: CASSGTGRPYEQYF; j_call: TRBJ2-7; v_call: TRBV7-6
cdr3_aa: CASSHWESGSGSSLNEQFF; j_call: TRBJ2-1; v_call: TRBV14
cdr3_aa: CASSFGDTQYF; j_call: TRBJ2-3; v_call: TRBV7-9